The 21 T cell receptor beta chains below come from one sample, sequenced in a study of blood T cell repertoires in COVID-19. Here immunoSEQ multiplex PCR was the method, and the copy in TCRdb shows in-frame clones only, minus some. This sample carries over 250,000 clones, around 87% of them seen once, and the ten largest clones take about 5.4%. The sample taken for sequencing was PBMCs or T cells enriched from blood (not recorded which). These receptors were taken from a woman under 40 who had recovered from COVID-19.

V is TRBV7-2 and J is TRBJ1-1, with D possibly TRBD1 on 6 matching bases. V was trimmed by 5 bases and J by 4 bases, leaving 14 bases between them. The CDR3 runs to 14 residues. Germline assignment: CDR1 SGHTA and CDR2 FQGNSA. The CDR3 DNA sequence: TGTGCCAGCAGCCCGGACAGTTGGAGCACTGAAGCTTTCTTT. Encoded protein: CASSPDSWSTEAFF.

The chain recombines TRBV5-1 with TRBJ2-5; the match to TRBD1 covers 7 bases. The germline CDR1 and CDR2 sequences are SGHRS and YFSETQ. The CDR3 is made up of 15 amino acids. V dropped 0 bases and J dropped 5; count of bases not matched to a gene: 7. CDR3 sequence: CASSLAVDRSETQYF. CDR3 in DNA: TGCGCCAGCAGCTTGGCCGTGGACAGGTCTGAGACCCAGTACTTC.

The chain combines TRBV5-1 with TRBJ1-1; unclear D gene. This CDR3 is 14 amino acids long. Germline V gives CDR1 SGHRS, CDR2 YFSETQ. Trimming took off 0 bases at V and 2 bases at J, with 8 bases between the two ends. The CDR3 spells CASSLVPGNTEAFF. The DNA of the CDR3 is TGCGCCAGCAGCTTGGTCCCGGGTAACACTGAAGCTTTCTTT.

The V and J genes are TRBV30 and TRBJ2-2; tentatively, D is TRBD2 (6 bases). In germline, CDR1 is GTSNPN, CDR2 SVGIG (reference sequence). CDR3 size: 14 residues. V lost 2 bases to trimming and J lost 7 bases, with 14 bases between them. Written as DNA, the CDR3 is TGTGCCTGGAGTCTAAACTGGGGGGTCGGGGAGCTGTTTTTT. Protein sequence: CAWSLNWGVGELFF. The complete variable domain, with remaining parts taken from reference TRBV30 and TRBJ2-2, reads SQTIHQWPATLVQPVGSPLSLECTVEGTSNPNLYWYRQAAGRGLQLLFYSVGIGQISSEVPQNLSASRPQDRQFILSSKKLLLSDSGFYLCAWSLNWGVGELFFGEGSRLTVL.

The rearrangement links TRBV15 to TRBJ2-6, with 8 bases matching TRBD1. CDR1 and CDR2 (germline): LNHNV, YYDKDF (reference sequence). The CDR3 contains 16 residues. V was clipped by 3 bases and J by 2 bases; unmatched bases: 3. CDR3 in DNA: TGTGCCACCAGCAGGGACAGGGCTACTGGGGCCAACGTCCTGACTTTC. This sequence encodes CATSRDRATGANVLTF.

J is TRBJ2-7 and V is TRBV27; D gene uncertain. CDR1 is MNHEY, CDR2 SMNVEV, per germline (reference sequence). V was trimmed by 5 bases and J by 0 bases, leaving 11 bases between them. CDR3 length: 14 amino acids. The CDR3 DNA is TGTGCCAGCAGTCTAAAGCCGAGCTCCTACGAGCAGTACTTC. This translates into CASSLKPSSYEQYF.

This clone was observed a few times. The chain employs TRBV6-6 and TRBJ2-1, with D uncertain. The V end was cut by 5 bases, the J end by 0 bases, with 11 bases between. The CDR3 is 15 amino acids. Germline lookup yields CDR1 MNHNY and CDR2 SVGAGI (reference sequence). CDR3 sequence reads: CASSIVASSYNEQFF. The DNA for the CDR3 is TGTGCCAGCAGTATTGTGGCCAGCTCCTACAATGAGCAGTTCTTC.

The rearrangement joins TRBV2 to TRBJ1-1; D is uncertain. CDR1 and CDR2 (germline): SNHLY, FYNNEI. The CDR3 length is 12 residues. Trimming shortened V by 6 bases and J by 8 bases, and 13 bases separated the two germline ends. CDR3 coding DNA: TGTGCCAGCAGCGTGGGCCCCGCAGAAGCTTTCTTT. It yields the protein CASSVGPAEAFF.

The chain is built from TRBV19 and TRBJ1-3; D is unresolved. CDR3 length: 13 residues. Germline-derived CDR1 and CDR2 are LNHDA and SQIVND (reference sequence). V was clipped by 9 bases and J by 4 bases, with 13 bases between them. The CDR3 DNA follows: TGTGCCAGCGGGATGGTAAAAGGAAACACCATATATTTT. Its translation is CASGMVKGNTIYF.

The chain employs TRBV29-1 and TRBJ1-3; D ambiguous. This CDR3 is built from 13 residues. V gave up 5 bases and J gave up 1 base, with 9 bases separating them. Germline-derived CDR1 and CDR2 are SQVTM and ANQGSEA. CDR3 region: CSVRGGSGNTIYF. For the CDR3, the DNA is TGCAGCGTTCGGGGTGGGTCTGGAAACACCATATATTTT.

This clone was detected a few times. The chain carries TRBV15 and TRBJ1-2; 7 bases agree with TRBD1. The J segment lost 6 bases and the V segment lost 0 bases, leaving 10 bases of the junction unmatched. From germline, CDR1 is LNHNV and CDR2 YYDKDF (reference sequence). This CDR3 comprises 16 residues. The CDR3 DNA sequence: TGTGCCACCAGCAGAGATTTACAGGGGACATCGGATGGCTACACCTTC. This translates into CATSRDLQGTSDGYTF.

The chain is built from TRBV5-1 and TRBJ1-6; D unresolved. Germline V gene lookup returns CDR1 SGHRS and CDR2 YFSETQ. This CDR3 spans 13 amino acids. Deletions cut 7 bases from V and 13 bases from J, with 18 bases between. The CDR3 sequence: CASRLDDLWPLHF. CDR3 nucleotides: TGCGCCAGCCGTCTAGATGACCTTTGGCCCCTCCACTTT.

This chain uses TRBV7-9 with TRBJ1-2; 7 bases line up with TRBD1. This CDR3 has 14 amino acids. Trimming removed 7 bases from V and 2 bases from J; junction bases left unmatched: 7. CDR1 SEHNR and CDR2 FQNEAQ come from the germline V gene (reference sequence). The CDR3 DNA reads as TGTGCCAGCAAGGGGACAGACACCAACTATGGCTACACCTTC. This gives the protein CASKGTDTNYGYTF.

This rearrangement joins TRBV11-2 to TRBJ2-7; tentatively, D is TRBD1 (5 bases). Per the germline V gene, CDR1 is SGHAT and CDR2 is FQNNGV. Trimming removed 4 bases at V and 2 bases at J, with 18 bases between. The CDR3 extends over 16 amino acids. Here the CDR3 reads CASSSLGASVPYEQYF. CDR3 bases: TGTGCCAGCAGCTCCCTTGGGGCATCTGTCCCCTACGAGCAGTACTTC.

V is TRBV4-1 and J is TRBJ1-2; 9 nucleotides align to TRBD1. The V segment lost 5 bases and the J segment 7 bases; nucleotides outside the gene matches: 8. The CDR3 totals 14 residues. Germline CDR1 and CDR2: MGHRA and YSYEKL. For the CDR3, the DNA is TGCGCCAGCAGCTCCCCGGGACAGGGTGCTGGCTACACCTTC. The encoded protein is CASSSPGQGAGYTF.

The table lists this clone with a count of one. Here the CDR3 reads CAITRDRENEQFF. The CDR3 DNA reads as TGTGCCATCACCAGGGACAGGGAAAATGAGCAGTTCTTC. The chain employs TRBV10-3 and TRBJ2-1, with TRBD1 identical over 9 bases. The V gene end was trimmed by 7 bases and the J gene end by 7 bases; junction bases not matched to a gene: 5. This CDR3 has 13 amino acids. Germline-derived CDR1 and CDR2 are ENHRY and SYGVKD.

This chain uses TRBV3-1 (or the pseudogene TRBV3-2) with TRBJ1-5, with unresolved D. From germline, CDR1 is LGHDT and CDR2 YNNKEL (reference sequence). This CDR3 comprises 15 residues. Trimming shortened V by 0 bases and J by 7 bases, and 13 bases separated the two germline ends. CDR3 DNA sequence: TGTGCCAGCAGCCAAGACTTGAGTGCTCCGCAGCCCCAGCATTTT. Translating gives CASSQDLSAPQPQHF.

The chain employs TRBV10-3 and TRBJ2-3; 11 nucleotides agree with TRBD1. There are 15 residues in the CDR3. J lost 4 bases, V lost 0 bases, and 0 bases had no gene match. Per the germline V gene, CDR1 is ENHRY and CDR2 is SYGVKD. CDR3 nucleotide sequence: TGTGCCATCAGTGAGTCGGACAGGGGGCCAGATACGCAGTATTTT. Translation gives CAISESDRGPDTQYF.

V is TRBV11-3 and J is TRBJ2-1, with D possibly being TRBD1 (6 bases). Trimming removed 5 bases at V and 5 bases at J, with 16 bases between. CDR3 length equals 15 residues. Per germline, CDR1 SGHNT and CDR2 YENEEA. CDR3 in DNA: TGTGCCAGCAGCCCAAGCCCAGGGGCAGACAATGAGCAGTTCTTC. Translated: CASSPSPGADNEQFF.

V usage is TRBV10-3 and J usage is TRBJ2-7, with TRBD1 identical over 7 bases. CDR3 length equals 14 residues. From germline, CDR1 is ENHRY and CDR2 SYGVKD. V was pared by 10 bases and J by 3 bases, with 12 bases of the junction left unmatched. This CDR3 is CASHRDSDIYEQYF. The CDR3 coding sequence is TGTGCCAGCCACCGGGACAGCGACATCTACGAGCAGTACTTC.

Concerning this clone: A junction end diverges from the germline sequence, so it may reflect a read error. The chain recombines TRBV19 with TRBJ1-6; 7 bases align to TRBD1. Germline V gives CDR1 LNHDA, CDR2 SQIVND (reference sequence). The CDR3 extends over 14 amino acids. The CDR3 loop is CVSTGQQTVSPLHF. In nucleotides, the CDR3 is TGTGTCAGTACGGGACAGCAGACGGTTTCACCCCTCCACTTT.